This T cell receptor (beta chain) stems from a study of T cell responses to AZD1222 COVID-19 vaccine. This CDR3 region has 16 residues. CDR1 SEHNR and CDR2 FQNEAQ come from the germline V gene (reference sequence). V was clipped by 5 bases and J by 1 base; unmatched bases: 6. The protocol was immunoSEQ multiplex PCR, while the TCRdb copy is restricted to in-frame clones and leaves out a portion. There are more than 60,000 clones in the sample; 85% occur only once, and roughly 19% lies in the top ten. The sequencing here drew on peripheral blood, taken on day 0 of AZD1222 vaccination. This receptor was taken from an adult in good health. This chain links TRBV7-9 with TRBJ1-5, with TRBD1 matching 9 bases. The CDR3 sequence: CASSLTTGGSNQPQHF. The CDR3 DNA is TGTGCCAGCAGCCTAACTACAGGGGGCAGCAATCAGCCCCAGCATTTT.